Each of the 7 T cell receptor beta chains below was sequenced from the same sample in a study of CD8 T cells in Susac syndrome. Random hexamers were used to reverse transcribe the RNA input (0.5 to 1 ug). In TCRdb, the immunoSEQ multiplex PCR reads were re-called with MiXCR into one record per CDR3 protein. The sample has some 200,000 distinct CDR3 sequences; approximately 95% are singletons. The sample taken for sequencing was CD4+ T cells from PBMCs. The source is a human donor with Susac syndrome.

This chain joins TRBV28 and TRBJ1-1; D not resolved. This CDR3 is built from 13 residues. V lost 9 bases to trimming and J lost 4 bases, with 15 bases between them. CDR1 is MDHEN and CDR2 is SYDVKM in the germline V gene. Here the CDR3 DNA reads TGTGCCAGTCTTCATGGGGTTCGCACTGAAGCTTTCTTT. The encoded protein is CASLHGVRTEAFF.

The V gene is TRBV5-1, the J gene TRBJ2-3; 12 bases are shared with TRBD2. CDR3 length equals 19 residues. The junction had 8 bases not matched to a gene; V was cut back by 0 bases and J by 0 bases. Germline V gives CDR1 SGHRS, CDR2 YFSETQ. The chain's CDR3 is CASSLVGASGGASTDTQYF. The DNA of the CDR3 is TGCGCCAGCAGCTTGGTCGGTGCTAGCGGGGGGGCGAGCACAGATACGCAGTATTTT.

V usage is TRBV4-1 and J usage is TRBJ2-3, with no clear D. CDR1 and CDR2 from the germline V gene are MGHRA and YSYEKL. CDR3 length: 15 amino acids. The germline V and J ends were trimmed by 0 bases and 3 bases, with 10 bases remaining between them. The CDR3 DNA reads TGCGCCAGCAGCCAAGATGGTACGAGTACAGATACGCAGTATTTT. This translates into CASSQDGTSTDTQYF.

V and J are TRBV20-1 and TRBJ2-1; D is possibly TRBD2 (7 bases). The V end was cut by 1 base, the J end by 8 bases, with 12 bases between. The germline V gene has CDR1 DFQATT and CDR2 SNEGSKA (reference sequence). The CDR3 is made up of 13 amino acids. Here the CDR3 reads CSARGTGRDEQFF. The DNA for the CDR3 is TGCAGTGCTAGAGGTACAGGGAGGGATGAGCAGTTCTTC.

The chain has TRBV6-5 and TRBJ2-7; 10 nucleotides match TRBD2. The V gene end was trimmed by 4 bases and the J gene end by 6 bases; junction bases not matched to a gene: 15. The CDR3 runs 17 residues. In germline, CDR1 is MNHEY, CDR2 SVGAGI. CDR3 coding DNA: TGTGCCAGCAGTTCGTCGGCCACTAGCGGGGCATTCAGCGAGCAGTACTTC. Its translation: CASSSSATSGAFSEQYF.

This chain connects TRBV25-1 to TRBJ1-1, with D possibly TRBD1 on 6 matching bases. V was pared by 3 bases and J by 1 base, with 12 bases between. Germline V CDR1 and CDR2: MGHDK, SYGVNS. The CDR3 covers 15 residues. CDR3 bases: TGTGCCAGCAGTGACGAAACAGGGACGAACACTGAAGCTTTCTTT. This codes for CASSDETGTNTEAFF.

The J gene is TRBJ2-7, the V gene TRBV9; D may be TRBD1 or TRBD2 (5 bases each). The CDR3 totals 14 residues. Germline V gene sequence: CDR1 SGDLS, CDR2 YYNGEE. Trimming shortened V by 3 bases and J by 2 bases, and 12 bases separated the two germline ends. The CDR3 nucleotides read TGTGCCAGCAGCGCACCGGGGCCCCCCTACGAGCAGTACTTC. Encoded protein: CASSAPGPPYEQYF.